This TCR beta chain was recovered during a study of cytomegalovirus exposure and HLA in healthy donors. Findings and caveats of the study: TCR beta V segments were, for the most part, productive about 87% or about 30% of the time in an earlier analysis.

This CDR3 is built from 15 residues. V lost 1 base, J lost 4 bases, and 10 bases lay in between. Germline assignment: CDR1 SGHTA and CDR2 FQGNSA. The PCR made use of 60 Vbeta and 13 Jbeta primers. TCRdb's table, derived via immunoSEQ multiplex PCR, lists solely in-frame clones and lacks some. The sample lists more than 50,000 clones, roughly 70% seen once, with less than 45% in the top ten. Whereas donors were nominally healthy upon sampling, unrecorded immune exposures were probable. Only a few counts were recorded for this clone. What it binds is unknown. The receptor's source is a man between 35 and 55 years old in good health and CMV-seropositive. The gene calls are TRBV7-2 and TRBJ1-4; perhaps TRBD1 as D (5 bases). The sequencing input was PBMCs. Here the CDR3 reads CASSLDPGYNEKLFF. The CDR3 DNA sequence: TGTGCCAGCAGCTTAGACCCAGGGTATAATGAAAAACTGTTTTTT.